Detailed here is one T cell receptor beta chain. Its antigen is as yet unknown. 13 Jbeta primers and 60 Vbeta primers were used for the PCR. Sequenced by immunoSEQ multiplex PCR; TCRdb stores in-frame clones only, minus some. In the table there are around 99,000 clones, around 77% of which are singletons. The junction had 7 bases not matched to a gene; V was cut back by 8 bases and J by 5 bases. Germline CDR1 reads MNHNS; CDR2 reads SASEGT. This CDR3 spans 14 amino acids. The data are from a study of cytomegalovirus exposure and HLA in healthy donors. Findings and limits, study-wide: Later analysis suggested links between common viral pathogens and several top significant clusters. Through in vitro validation, a few CMV-associated chains were shown to be specific for CMV antigens. Some public TCRs appeared in many individuals, while most sequences were rare. One cluster of highly shared sequence variants probably arose as a sequencing artifact.

Material: PBMCs. The chain has TRBV6-1 and TRBJ1-1, with 11 positions matching TRBD1. This TCR was sampled from a man between 35 and 55 years old in good health and CMV-seronegative. CDR3: CASHGQGALTEAFF. In DNA form, the CDR3 reads TGTGCCAGCCACGGACAGGGGGCTTTGACTGAAGCTTTCTTT.